The 31 T cell receptor beta chains listed next were all sequenced from one sample in a study of synovial regulatory T cells in juvenile arthritis. Clones were read by immunoSEQ multiplex PCR, and TCRdb kept only the in-frame ones, dropping some. Here the sample table reports just under 10,000 clones. The sample was Treg cells from blood. The subset here: remaining (HLA-DR-negative) circulating blood Treg cells. These receptors all stem from a donor aged 2-35 years with juvenile idiopathic arthritis.

The gene calls are TRBV2 and TRBJ1-3. CDR1 is SNHLY and CDR2 is FYNNEI in the germline V gene. CDR3 length: 14 amino acids. The protein alone is recorded here. CDR3 protein: CATRGGVSGNTIYF.

This chain uses TRBV6-5 with TRBJ2-7; with no DNA, the TCRdb D assignment of TRBD1 cannot be verified. Per the germline V gene, CDR1 is MNHEY and CDR2 is SVGAGI. This CDR3 spans 14 amino acids. The entry carries no DNA sequence. This CDR3 reads CASSYRQEFYEQYF.

The rearrangement joins TRBV7-9 to TRBJ1-3. Germline V gene lookup returns CDR1 SEHNR and CDR2 FQNEAQ (reference sequence). The CDR3 spans 17 residues. The record lacks a DNA sequence. CDR3 residues: CASSLDPGMGRGNTIYF. The entire variable domain, with the rest obtained from reference TRBV7-9 and TRBJ1-3, is as follows: DTGVSQNPRHKITKRGQNVTFRCDPISEHNRLYWYRQTLGQGPEFLTYFQNEAQLEKSRLLSDRFSAERPKGSFSTLEIQRTEQGDSAMYLCASSLDPGMGRGNTIYFGEGSWLTVV.

V usage is TRBV6-5 and J usage is TRBJ1-3. The CDR3 has 12 residues. Only the protein is available. Germline V gives CDR1 MNHEY, CDR2 SVGAGI. CDR3 region: CASSYHGGTIYF.

The chain uses TRBV6-4 and TRBJ1-3. There are 14 residues in the CDR3. No DNA has been recorded. In germline, CDR1 is MRHNA, CDR2 SNTAGT. This CDR3 is CASSQGRGGATIYF.

This chain uses TRBV5-6 with TRBJ1-3. The CDR3 extends over 15 amino acids. DNA is not recorded here. The germline V gene has CDR1 SGHDT and CDR2 YYEEEE. CDR3: CASSLGPGSGNTIYF.

The genes are TRBV18 and TRBJ2-7; TCRdb reports TRBD2, a call that lacks DNA to check it against. In germline, CDR1 is KGHSH, CDR2 LQKENI. This CDR3 has 14 amino acids. No DNA is given. CDR3 loop: CASSPGGISYEQYF.

The V gene is TRBV19, the J gene TRBJ1-1; there is no DNA to check the TCRdb D call of TRBD1. From germline, CDR1 is LNHDA and CDR2 SQIVND (reference sequence). The CDR3 sequence is 13 residues long. This entry has no DNA. The CDR3 is CASMDSLNTEAFF.

The chain employs TRBV27 and TRBJ2-3; with no DNA, the TCRdb D assignment of TRBD2 cannot be verified. CDR3 length: 15 amino acids. This entry has no DNA. The V gene's germline CDR1 is MNHEY and CDR2 SMNVEV (reference sequence). CDR3 loop: CASSRRFADTDTQYF.

V gene TRBV6-6 combines with J gene TRBJ2-7; the TRBD1 assignment by TCRdb is unverifiable without DNA. The CDR3 contains 13 residues. The coding DNA is unavailable. CDR1 is MNHNY and CDR2 is SVGAGI in the germline V gene (reference sequence). The CDR3 loop is CVTQWDRGGEQYF.

The V call is TRBV7-9, the J call TRBJ2-3; the D gene TCRdb calls, TRBD2, cannot be checked with no DNA. The CDR3 runs to 14 residues. This entry has no DNA. Germline values: CDR1 SEHNR, CDR2 FQNEAQ (reference sequence). Here the CDR3 reads CASSWTSGEDTQYF.

The chain is built from TRBV19 and TRBJ1-4. The length of the CDR3 is 13 residues. The DNA sequence is not available. From germline, CDR1 is LNHDA and CDR2 SQIVND (reference sequence). This CDR3 reads CASSIIANEKLFF. The full variable domain, in which reference TRBV19 and TRBJ1-4 provide the parts outside the CDR3, is DGGITQSPKYLFRKEGQNVTLSCEQNLNHDAMYWYRQDPGQGLRLIYYSQIVNDFQKGDIAEGYSVSREKKESFPLTVTSAQKNPTAFYLCASSIIANEKLFFGSGTQLSVL.

By frequency, this clone registers medium-sized. The V and J genes are TRBV20-1 and TRBJ2-1. Germline V lookup: CDR1 DFQATT, CDR2 SNEGSKA (reference sequence). The CDR3 has 11 amino acids. There is no recorded DNA. The CDR3 loop reads CSSWTSGEQFF.

The chain employs TRBV15 and TRBJ1-2; TCRdb's assignment of TRBD1 cannot be checked, as there is no DNA. This CDR3 spans 18 amino acids. Only the protein sequence is given. Germline V CDR1 and CDR2: LNHNV, YYDKDF (reference sequence). This CDR3 is CATSRDWGTGGTNYGYTF.

The chain links TRBV4-1 to TRBJ1-2. There are 14 residues in the CDR3. No DNA is listed. CDR1 is MGHRA, CDR2 YSYEKL, per germline. CDR3 region: CASSQEGYNYGYTF.

CDR3 protein: CASSWGRDYEQYF. V usage is TRBV5-4 and J usage is TRBJ2-7; TCRdb's assignment of TRBD1 cannot be checked, as there is no DNA. The CDR3 contains 13 residues. No DNA has been recorded. Germline V gene lookup returns CDR1 SGHNT and CDR2 YYREEE (reference sequence).

J is TRBJ1-2 and V is TRBV4-1; the TCRdb D gene call, TRBD1, has no DNA to confirm it. The CDR3 contains 16 residues. Only the protein is available. Germline V CDR1 and CDR2: MGHRA, YSYEKL. CDR3: CASSQDGTGTYYGYTF.

The chain combines TRBV19 with TRBJ2-7; TCRdb reports TRBD1, a call that lacks DNA to check it against. CDR1 is LNHDA and CDR2 is SQIVND in the germline V gene (reference sequence). The CDR3 length is 13 residues. This entry has no DNA. CDR3 residues: CASSPQGSYEQYF.

The rearrangement joins TRBV4-1 to TRBJ2-2; as DNA is missing, the TRBD2 call by TCRdb cannot be tested. The CDR3 consists of 17 residues. DNA for this receptor is not on file. The germline gives CDR1 MGHRA, CDR2 YSYEKL. The chain's CDR3 is CASSHLGQRGGYRELFF.

J is TRBJ1-1 and V is TRBV4-3. The CDR3 has 13 amino acids. No nucleotide data were recorded. Germline CDR1 reads LGHNA; CDR2 reads YSLEER. The CDR3 loop is CASSLLAGTEAFF.

V usage is TRBV6-4 and J usage is TRBJ2-7. Per the germline V gene, CDR1 is MRHNA and CDR2 is SNTAGT. The CDR3 covers 12 residues. DNA for this receptor is not on file. This CDR3 reads CASRTGRHEQYF.

The J gene is TRBJ1-3, the V gene TRBV7-2; absent DNA, TCRdb's TRBD1 call cannot be checked. This CDR3 is built from 15 residues. The DNA is unrecorded. In germline, CDR1 is SGHTA, CDR2 FQGNSA. CDR3 in amino acids: CASSLWGRDGNTIYF.

The chain employs TRBV14 and TRBJ1-2. The CDR3 runs 15 residues. Only the protein sequence is given. Germline V gives CDR1 SGHDN, CDR2 FVKESK. This CDR3 reads CASSKGRVDNYGYTF.

The chain couples TRBV6-1 to TRBJ1-1; as DNA is missing, the TRBD1 call by TCRdb cannot be tested. The CDR3 spans 14 residues. This entry has no DNA. CDR1 and CDR2 (germline): MNHNS, SASEGT. CDR3 amino acids: CASRPGQGGTEAFF.

The CDR3 loop is CASSQGHRVTRYSPLHF. This sequence joins TRBV4-1 and TRBJ1-6; TCRdb's D call of TRBD1 is untestable without DNA. Germline CDR1 reads MGHRA; CDR2 reads YSYEKL. CDR3 length equals 17 residues. No DNA is given.

V usage is TRBV5-4 and J usage is TRBJ2-2; TCRdb indicates TRBD1, and absent DNA this call remains unverified. The V gene's germline CDR1 is SGHNT and CDR2 YYREEE (reference sequence). The CDR3 runs 15 residues. The protein alone is recorded here. The CDR3 protein is CASSLVAAGGGELFF.

The chain recombines TRBV6-6 with TRBJ1-5. The CDR3 runs 13 residues. No DNA sequence is on record. CDR1 is MNHNY, CDR2 SVGAGI, per germline (reference sequence). The CDR3 loop is CASSYPGGQPQHF.

The chain combines TRBV18 with TRBJ1-4; the D call from TCRdb, TRBD1, cannot be confirmed without DNA. The germline CDR1 and CDR2 sequences are KGHSH and LQKENI. The CDR3 runs to 11 residues. No DNA sequence was recorded. CDR3 region: CASSPQEKLFF.

The rearrangement joins TRBV5-1 to TRBJ1-1. CDR1 SGHRS and CDR2 YFSETQ come from the germline V gene. The CDR3 has 13 amino acids. This entry has no DNA. CDR3 loop: CASRATRGAEAFF.

V is TRBV10-3 and J is TRBJ2-6; TCRdb's D gene call, TRBD1, goes unchecked for lack of DNA. The CDR3 loop spans 18 amino acids. No DNA was logged. In germline, CDR1 is ENHRY, CDR2 SYGVKD. This chain's CDR3 is CAIRGTGWLVPGANVLTF.

The rearrangement links TRBV4-1 to TRBJ1-4. CDR3 size: 16 residues. The nucleotide record is missing. The V gene's germline CDR1 is MGHRA and CDR2 YSYEKL. The CDR3: CASSQRLERLNEKLFF.